Below, 32 T cell receptor beta chains from the same sample are listed, as sequenced in a study of TIL therapy for anti-PD-1-resistant metastatic lung cancer. The immunoSEQ assay was v3. Libraries were prepared by immunoSEQ multiplex PCR; TCRdb keeps only in-frame clonotypes and omits some of them. The data show 50,000 or so clones, around 80% seen once. The time point denotes: pre-treatment sample, taken before nivolumab and TIL therapy. This sample comprised blood, obtained at baseline. The receptors were gathered from a woman aged 30 to 85 with non-small cell lung cancer.

This chain connects TRBV4-3 to TRBJ2-3; 11 nucleotides align to TRBD2. Germline CDR1 reads LGHNA; CDR2 reads YSLEER. V lost 1 base to trimming and J lost 3 bases; unmatched junction nucleotides: 18. The CDR3 sequence is 21 residues long. CDR3 bases: TGCGCCAGCAGCCAAGGGGCTAGACTAGCGGGGCCGTCCGATTGGACAGATACGCAGTATTTT. This codes for CASSQGARLAGPSDWTDTQYF.

The J gene is TRBJ2-7, the V gene TRBV14; TRBD2 matches 13 bases. The J segment lost 0 bases and the V segment lost 1 base, leaving 6 bases of the junction unmatched. Germline CDR1 is SGHDN and CDR2 is FVKESK. The CDR3 loop spans 18 amino acids. The DNA for the CDR3 is TGTGCCAGCAGCCAAGGGGGGACTAGCGGGACTCCCTCCTACGAGCAGTACTTC. It is translated as CASSQGGTSGTPSYEQYF.

This clone was recorded a few times. V gene TRBV2 combines with J gene TRBJ1-2; tentatively, D is TRBD1 (5 bases). This CDR3 region has 15 residues. The germline gives CDR1 SNHLY, CDR2 FYNNEI. The germline V and J ends were trimmed by 2 bases and 3 bases, with 13 bases remaining between them. This CDR3 is CASSEPPGQDYGYTF. The CDR3 nucleotides read TGTGCCAGCAGTGAACCCCCAGGGCAGGACTATGGCTACACCTTC.

This rearrangement joins TRBV27 to TRBJ2-5, with D tentatively TRBD1 (5 bases). V dropped 5 bases and J dropped 2 bases, with 9 bases sitting between them. CDR3 length: 13 amino acids. The V gene's germline CDR1 is MNHEY and CDR2 SMNVEV (reference sequence). In DNA form, the CDR3 reads TGTGCCAGCAGTCGACAGCGTCAAGAGACCCAGTACTTC. Protein: CASSRQRQETQYF.

This clone occurred a few times. The chain is built from TRBV18 and TRBJ1-3, with D unclear. The CDR3 consists of 13 residues. The germline V gene encodes CDR1 KGHSH and CDR2 LQKENI. Trimming shortened V by 3 bases and J by 1 base, and 4 bases separated the two germline ends. CDR3 DNA: TGTGCCAGCTCACCCTTTTCTGGAAACACCATATATTTT. It encodes CASSPFSGNTIYF.

The V and J genes are TRBV5-6 and TRBJ2-7; D is unresolved. CDR3 length: 13 amino acids. The ends were cut back, 0 bases at V and 2 bases at J, with 6 bases in the middle. The germline CDR1 and CDR2 sequences are SGHDT and YYEEEE. CDR3 sequence: CASSLAAAYEQYF. In nucleotides, the CDR3 is TGTGCCAGCAGCTTGGCGGCCGCCTACGAGCAGTACTTC.

The V gene is TRBV18, the J gene TRBJ2-4; TRBD2 agrees at 9 bases. This CDR3 spans 16 amino acids. J was trimmed by 5 bases and V by 2 bases; bases with no gene match: 7. Germline V CDR1 and CDR2: KGHSH, LQKENI. CDR3 amino acids: CASSPVVAGVENIQYF. CDR3 bases: TGTGCCAGCTCACCAGTGGTAGCGGGAGTCGAAAACATTCAGTACTTC.

The V gene is TRBV2, the J gene TRBJ2-1; TRBD2 matches at 13 bases. The CDR3 runs 13 residues. Germline V CDR1 and CDR2: SNHLY, FYNNEI. J was trimmed by 6 bases and V by 9 bases; bases with no gene match: 2. CDR3 nucleotides: TGTGCCAGACGGACTAGCGGGGGCAATGAGCAGTTCTTC. The encoded protein is CARRTSGGNEQFF. The full variable domain, rest sourced from reference TRBV2 and TRBJ2-1, is EPEVTQTPSHQVTQMGQEVILRCVPISNHLYFYWYRQILGQKVEFLVSFYNNEISEKSEIFDDQFSVERPDGSNFTLKIRSTKLEDSAMYFCARRTSGGNEQFFGPGTRLTVL.

This chain connects TRBV21-1 to TRBJ2-3; TRBD2, as called in the table, went unchecked against the DNA. TRBV21-1 counts as a pseudogene. This CDR3 region has 15 residues. The CDR3 spells CASSETSGGTDTQYF. CDR3 in DNA: TGTGCCAGCAGCGAGACTAGCGGGGGTACAGATACGCAGTATTTT.

As regards this clone: The junction departs from germline at one end; a sequencing error may be responsible. The sample has other DNA sequences that encode this CDR3 too. The rearrangement links TRBV7-7 to TRBJ2-6, with TRBD1 matching over 8 bases. The CDR3 length is 16 residues. Germline assignment: CDR1 SSHAT and CDR2 FNYEAQ (reference sequence). The CDR3 is CASGETGASGANVLTF. In nucleotides, the CDR3 is TGTGCCAGCGGCGAGACAGGGGCCTCTGGGGCCAACGTCCTGACTTTT.

The chain employs TRBV7-2 and TRBJ2-3; 8 bases are a match to TRBD2. CDR3 length: 14 residues. CDR1 is SGHTA, CDR2 FQGNSA, per germline. The trim removed 4 bases at V and 2 bases at J, leaving 2 bases unmatched. CDR3 DNA: TGTGCCAGCAGCTCGGGGGGGGCCACAGATACGCAGTATTTT. Translating it yields CASSSGGATDTQYF.

This clone came up once. The rearrangement uses TRBV14 and TRBJ1-1, with no clear D. Germline V lookup: CDR1 SGHDN, CDR2 FVKESK. The CDR3 has 17 residues. V lost 0 bases and J lost 0, with 14 bases in between. CDR3 sequence (DNA): TGTGCCAGCAGCCAAGATCGAGCCCTATATTTGAACACTGAAGCTTTCTTT. It yields the protein CASSQDRALYLNTEAFF.

This clone has more than one count but fewer than ten. The V call is TRBV5-5, the J call TRBJ2-7; no clear D gene. V lost 3 bases and J lost 6, with 10 bases in between. The germline CDR1 and CDR2 sequences are SGHKS and YYEKEE (reference sequence). CDR3 length equals 12 residues. CDR3 DNA sequence: TGTGCCAGCAGCTCCGGCGGTGTCGAGCAGTACTTC. This sequence encodes CASSSGGVEQYF.

The chain has TRBV21-1 and TRBJ2-7. TRBV21-1 corresponds to a pseudogene. The CDR3 extends over 13 amino acids. The CDR3 DNA sequence: TGTGCCAGCAGCAATTGGGGATCCTACGAGCAGTACTTC. As protein: CASSNWGSYEQYF.

The chain carries TRBV7-9 and TRBJ1-2; D is unclear. V lost 1 base and J 7 bases, leaving 7 bases between the germline ends. The CDR3 covers 12 residues. Germline lookup yields CDR1 SEHNR and CDR2 FQNEAQ (reference sequence). The CDR3 region is CASSLGVGGYTF. The CDR3 region has the DNA TGTGCCAGCAGCTTAGGTGTAGGTGGCTACACCTTC. Full variable domain (remainder filled in from reference TRBV7-9 and TRBJ1-2): DTGVSQNPRHKITKRGQNVTFRCDPISEHNRLYWYRQTLGQGPEFLTYFQNEAQLEKSRLLSDRFSAERPKGSFSTLEIQRTEQGDSAMYLCASSLGVGGYTFGSGTRLTVV.

The chain joins TRBV27 to TRBJ2-2, with D possibly called TRBD1 or TRBD2 (5 bases each). Deletions cut 10 bases from V and 3 bases from J, with 12 bases between. This CDR3 is 13 amino acids long. The germline CDR1 and CDR2 sequences are MNHEY and SMNVEV (reference sequence). The DNA for the CDR3 is TGTGCCACCCTTGGGGGTGACACCGGGGAGCTGTTTTTT. It yields the protein CATLGGDTGELFF.

CDR3 nucleotide sequence: TGTGCCAGCAGTACGACTTTCTACGAGCAGTACTTC. Translated, it gives CASSTTFYEQYF. This chain connects TRBV28 to TRBJ2-7; no definite D call. Germline assignment: CDR1 MDHEN and CDR2 SYDVKM. CDR3 length: 12 amino acids. Between the trimmed V and J ends, which lost 5 bases and 3 bases, there was a span of 8 bases.

This sequence joins TRBV2 and TRBJ2-2; 8 nucleotides agree with TRBD1. The J segment lost 7 bases and the V segment lost 8 bases, leaving 9 bases of the junction unmatched. The CDR3 runs to 14 residues. Germline assignment: CDR1 SNHLY and CDR2 FYNNEI. Here the CDR3 reads CASRAGGDDGELFF. The CDR3 bases are TGTGCCAGCCGGGCAGGGGGCGACGACGGGGAGCTGTTTTTT.

The V call is TRBV10-3, the J call TRBJ2-1, with D unresolved. The CDR3 covers 14 residues. V was clipped by 5 bases and J by 5 bases, with 13 bases between them. CDR1 ENHRY and CDR2 SYGVKD come from the germline V gene. The CDR3 nucleotides read TGTGCCATCAGTTCCCGACACGAGGACAATGAGCAGTTCTTC. It is translated as CAISSRHEDNEQFF.

This clone was observed a handful of times. The CDR3 sequence is CASSFGGTYEQYF. The CDR3 nucleotides read TGTGCCAGCAGCTTTGGCGGGACCTACGAGCAGTACTTC. V gene TRBV11-3 combines with J gene TRBJ2-7; a weak D match, TRBD2 (6 bases). The CDR3 totals 13 residues. In germline, CDR1 is SGHNT, CDR2 YENEEA. V was pared by 3 bases and J by 2 bases, with 8 bases between.

This clone was detected only once. The chain links TRBV6-5 to TRBJ1-1, with D unresolved. This CDR3 has 11 residues. V lost 4 bases and J lost 3, with 3 bases in between. CDR1 and CDR2 from the germline V gene are MNHEY and SVGAGI. DNA of the CDR3: TGTGCCAGCAGTTTATACACTGAAGCTTTCTTT. It encodes CASSLYTEAFF.

This chain links TRBV27 with TRBJ1-2, with D possibly being TRBD1 (5 bases). CDR1 is MNHEY and CDR2 is SMNVEV in the germline V gene (reference sequence). Between the trimmed V and J ends, which lost 4 bases and 6 bases, there was a span of 12 bases. The CDR3 is 13 amino acids. The DNA of the CDR3 is TGTGCCAGCAGTTCCACGACGACAGATGGCTACACCTTC. This codes for CASSSTTTDGYTF.

The chain couples TRBV2 to TRBJ1-1; a weak D match, TRBD1 (6 bases). Trimming stripped 6 bases from V and 1 base from J, with 15 bases between. This CDR3 region has 15 residues. CDR1 and CDR2 from the germline V gene are SNHLY and FYNNEI. CDR3 DNA: TGTGCCAGCAGGCAGGGGATTTTCGAGAACACTGAAGCTTTCTTT. This sequence encodes CASRQGIFENTEAFF.

This rearrangement joins TRBV19 to TRBJ2-1; 13 nucleotides line up with TRBD2. The J segment lost 6 bases and the V segment lost 5 bases, leaving 4 bases of the junction unmatched. The germline V gene has CDR1 LNHDA and CDR2 SQIVND (reference sequence). The CDR3 extends over 15 amino acids. The CDR3 sequence: CASSPLAGGSNEQFF. CDR3 coding DNA: TGTGCCAGTAGTCCACTAGCGGGGGGGTCCAATGAGCAGTTCTTC.

The sample holds a few counts of this clone. The chain carries TRBV6-1 and TRBJ1-2; D unclear. Germline assignment: CDR1 MNHNS and CDR2 SASEGT. Trimming removed 3 bases from V and 5 bases from J, with 16 bases in between. The CDR3 totals 15 residues. The CDR3 sequence is CASSEGIGYRYGYTF. CDR3 bases: TGTGCCAGCAGTGAGGGGATCGGGTATAGGTATGGCTACACCTTC.

The chain carries TRBV7-3 and TRBJ2-1; 15 positions match TRBD2. V shed 7 bases, J shed 8 bases, and the junction held 6 bases outside the gene matches. Germline V lookup: CDR1 SGHTA, CDR2 FQGTGA. There are 15 residues in the CDR3. CDR3 bases: TGTGCCAGCAACCCGGGACTAGCGGGAGGCGATGAGCAGTTCTTC. Translated: CASNPGLAGGDEQFF. The full variable domain, in which reference TRBV7-3 and TRBJ2-1 provide the parts outside the CDR3, is GAGVSQTPSNKVTEKGKYVELRCDPISGHTALYWYRQSLGQGPEFLIYFQGTGAADDSGLPNDRFFAVRPEGSVSTLKIQRTERGDSAVYLCASNPGLAGGDEQFFGPGTRLTVL.

This chain links TRBV6-1 with TRBJ2-7; possible D gene TRBD1, 5 bases. Per the germline V gene, CDR1 is MNHNS and CDR2 is SASEGT. The CDR3 runs 14 residues. Deletions cut 8 bases from V and 2 bases from J, with 16 bases between. In DNA, the CDR3 is TGTGCCAGCGCCCCCGACAGAATGCCCTACGAGCAGTACTTC. Its translation is CASAPDRMPYEQYF.

The chain couples TRBV25-1 to TRBJ1-2; D remains ambiguous. Trimming removed 6 bases at V and 4 bases at J, with 15 bases between. The CDR3 has 14 amino acids. The germline V gene has CDR1 MGHDK and CDR2 SYGVNS. CDR3: CASRKVRWFYGYTF. In DNA form, the CDR3 reads TGTGCCAGCAGGAAAGTCCGCTGGTTCTATGGCTACACCTTC.

J is TRBJ2-1 and V is TRBV2; D could derive from TRBD1 or TRBD2 (5 bases each). The length of the CDR3 is 14 residues. Germline-derived CDR1 and CDR2 are SNHLY and FYNNEI. Trimming shortened V by 7 bases and J by 4 bases, and 14 bases separated the two germline ends. CDR3 sequence: CASNGGRGYNEQFF. For the CDR3, the DNA is TGTGCCAGCAATGGGGGTCGGGGTTACAATGAGCAGTTCTTC.

The table lists this clone with a count of one. V is TRBV7-9 and J is TRBJ2-1; a weak D match, TRBD1 (6 bases). Trimming removed 1 base from V and 10 bases from J, with 14 bases in between. The germline V gene encodes CDR1 SEHNR and CDR2 FQNEAQ (reference sequence). The CDR3 is made up of 14 amino acids. The CDR3 nucleotides are TGTGCCAGCAGCTTAGATGGGTTCAGGGGAGAGCAGTTCTTC. Protein sequence: CASSLDGFRGEQFF.

This clone showed up just a few times. This chain joins TRBV6-6 and TRBJ1-2; unclear D gene. Germline lookup yields CDR1 MNHNY and CDR2 SVGAGI (reference sequence). Between the trimmed V and J ends, which lost 0 bases and 4 bases, there was a span of 9 bases. The CDR3 is 14 amino acids. The CDR3 spells CASSYSEGFYGYTF. The CDR3 nucleotides are TGTGCCAGCAGTTACTCGGAGGGATTCTATGGCTACACCTTC.

The chain combines TRBV7-2 with TRBJ2-3; D is unresolved. Trimming removed 7 bases at V and 3 bases at J, with 14 bases between. Germline V CDR1 and CDR2: SGHTA, FQGNSA. The CDR3 is made up of 14 amino acids. CDR3 amino acids: CASTSYLETDTQYF. Written as DNA, the CDR3 is TGTGCCAGCACCTCTTATCTGGAGACAGATACGCAGTATTTT.